A single sample is the source of the 3 T cell receptor beta chains below, sequenced in a study of blood T cell repertoires in COVID-19. The method was immunoSEQ multiplex PCR; TCRdb's version includes in-frame clones alone and lacks a portion of them. The table has some 520,000 clones, 85% to 90% seen once. Material: peripheral blood. The receptors stem from a man aged 18 to 29 with COVID-19, enrolled during active disease.

The chain carries TRBV29-1 and TRBJ2-1; 12 bases map to TRBD2. The CDR3 runs 17 residues. CDR1 SQVTM and CDR2 ANQGSEA come from the germline V gene. The junction had 6 bases not matched to a gene; V was cut back by 3 bases and J by 0 bases. The CDR3 DNA reads TGCAGCGTTGAGGGGATACTAGCGGGAGGCTCCTACAATGAGCAGTTCTTC. It yields the protein CSVEGILAGGSYNEQFF.

V and J are TRBV10-2 and TRBJ2-1; D uncertain. Trimming left V 2 bases short and J 10 bases short, with 9 bases between. The length of the CDR3 is 12 residues. Germline V gene data show CDR1 as WSHSY and CDR2 as SAAADI. The CDR3 region is CASSERGSEQFF. The CDR3 region has the DNA TGCGCCAGCAGTGAGCGAGGCTCCGAGCAGTTCTTC.

The gene calls are TRBV7-8 and TRBJ2-7; 10 bases are shared with TRBD1. CDR3 size: 13 residues. The trim removed 4 bases at V and 6 bases at J, leaving 3 bases unmatched. CDR1 is SGHVS, CDR2 FQNEAQ, per germline. CDR3 coding DNA: TGTGCCAGCAGCTCCCGGGACAGGGGCGAGCAGTACTTC. Translated, it gives CASSSRDRGEQYF.